The 27 T cell receptor beta chains below come from one sample, sequenced in a study of shared clonotypes between healthy human individuals. Naive CD8 populations comprised CD45RO-negative cells positively selected for CCR7, excluding terminally differentiated effector memory CD45RA+ cells. The assay was immunoSEQ multiplex PCR, and TCRdb's table has in-frame clones only and misses some. The data show about 2.1 million clones, about 92% seen once. Sequencing input: naive CD8+ T cells from PBMCs. The receptors stem from a man aged 18 to 29 in good health. Some clones in this sample may be carry-over from other donors' samples.

J is TRBJ1-1 and V is TRBV28; maybe TRBD1 (5 bases). The germline gives CDR1 MDHEN, CDR2 SYDVKM. CDR3 length: 14 residues. The V end was cut by 2 bases, the J end by 2 bases, with 9 bases between. For the CDR3, the DNA is TGTGCCAGCAGTTTAAGGGGCTATAACACTGAAGCTTTCTTT. Protein product: CASSLRGYNTEAFF.

This chain links TRBV6-6 with TRBJ2-7; D ambiguous. V shed 6 bases and J shed 4 bases, with 10 bases lying between them. Germline CDR1 is MNHNY and CDR2 is SVGAGI (reference sequence). There are 12 residues in the CDR3. The CDR3 coding sequence is TGTGCCAGCAGCCCTAATACGTACGAGCAGTACTTC. It codes for CASSPNTYEQYF.

The chain couples TRBV28 to TRBJ2-7; D tentatively fits TRBD1 or TRBD2 (7 bases each). This CDR3 is 13 amino acids long. Trimming shortened V by 6 bases and J by 6 bases, and 15 bases separated the two germline ends. Germline values: CDR1 MDHEN, CDR2 SYDVKM. CDR3 DNA sequence: TGTGCCAGCAGCCCCAGGGGGGAGGGCGAGCAGTACTTC. This codes for CASSPRGEGEQYF. Full variable domain (remainder filled in from reference TRBV28 and TRBJ2-7): DVKVTQSSRYLVKRTGEKVFLECVQDMDHENMFWYRQDPGLGLRLIYFSYDVKMKEKGDIPEGYSVSREKKERFSLILESASTNQTSMYLCASSPRGEGEQYFGPGTRLTVT.

This chain uses TRBV28 with TRBJ1-4, with unresolved D. V was shortened by 6 bases and J by 5 bases, with 4 bases between the two germline ends. Germline CDR1 MDHEN, CDR2 SYDVKM. The CDR3 covers 11 residues. CDR3 sequence: CASRNNEKLFF. The CDR3 coding sequence is TGTGCCAGCAGGAACAATGAAAAACTGTTTTTT. The full variable domain, in which reference TRBV28 and TRBJ1-4 provide the parts outside the CDR3, is DVKVTQSSRYLVKRTGEKVFLECVQDMDHENMFWYRQDPGLGLRLIYFSYDVKMKEKGDIPEGYSVSREKKERFSLILESASTNQTSMYLCASRNNEKLFFGSGTQLSVL.

V usage is TRBV7-9 and J usage is TRBJ1-4, with 7 positions matching TRBD1. The CDR3 runs 14 residues. CDR1 and CDR2 (germline): SEHNR, FQNEAQ (reference sequence). Trimming cost V 2 bases and J 4 bases; bases outside gene matches: 1. The CDR3 nucleotides are TGTGCCAGCAGCTTACCAGGGGGTAATGAAAAACTGTTTTTT. It yields the protein CASSLPGGNEKLFF. Full variable domain (outside the CDR3, taken from reference TRBV7-9 and TRBJ1-4): DTGVSQNPRHKITKRGQNVTFRCDPISEHNRLYWYRQTLGQGPEFLTYFQNEAQLEKSRLLSDRFSAERPKGSFSTLEIQRTEQGDSAMYLCASSLPGGNEKLFFGSGTQLSVL.

The V gene is TRBV19, the J gene TRBJ1-1; 7 nucleotides align to TRBD1. The CDR3 spans 14 residues. Germline assignment: CDR1 LNHDA and CDR2 SQIVND (reference sequence). J was trimmed by 5 bases and V by 7 bases; bases with no gene match: 10. The CDR3 is CASTESRQGTEAFF. The CDR3 DNA reads TGTGCCAGTACAGAGTCAAGACAGGGAACTGAAGCTTTCTTT.

V and J are TRBV6-4 and TRBJ2-7; 9 nucleotides align to TRBD2. Germline CDR1 reads MRHNA; CDR2 reads SNTAGT. This CDR3 has 14 residues. V lost 4 bases, J lost 4 bases, and 5 bases stayed unmatched. CDR3 in amino acids: CASSAVAGAYEQYF. The CDR3 coding sequence is TGTGCCAGCAGTGCGGTAGCGGGAGCGTACGAGCAGTACTTC.

The gene calls are TRBV21-1 and TRBJ2-7; the D call of TRBD2 is as the table states it, not checked on the DNA. TRBV21-1 is given as a pseudogene. This CDR3 region has 13 residues. The CDR3 bases are TGTGCCAGCAGCAAAGGAGGAGCACTAGGGCCGTACTTC. Its translation: CASSKGGALGPYF.

The rearrangement links TRBV6-5 to TRBJ2-5; D is possibly TRBD2 (6 bases). Trimming cost V 6 bases and J 3 bases, with 14 bases left between them. CDR1 and CDR2 from the germline V gene are MNHEY and SVGAGI. This CDR3 spans 14 amino acids. In DNA, the CDR3 is TGTGCCAGCAGCCGGGGGATCGGAGAAGAGACCCAGTACTTC. This translates into CASSRGIGEETQYF.

This clone was seen only a few times. The rearrangement links TRBV28 to TRBJ1-1; maybe TRBD1 (5 bases). Germline CDR1 and CDR2: MDHEN and SYDVKM. The V end was cut by 1 base, the J end by 5 bases, with 17 bases between. This CDR3 comprises 16 residues. Here the CDR3 DNA reads TGTGCCAGCAGTTTATCGGTACAGCTCGGGGGAACTGAAGCTTTCTTT. It encodes CASSLSVQLGGTEAFF. The full variable domain, its missing parts supplied by reference TRBV28 and TRBJ1-1, is DVKVTQSSRYLVKRTGEKVFLECVQDMDHENMFWYRQDPGLGLRLIYFSYDVKMKEKGDIPEGYSVSREKKERFSLILESASTNQTSMYLCASSLSVQLGGTEAFFGQGTRLTVV.

This chain joins TRBV5-5 and TRBJ2-1; 7 nucleotides match TRBD2. Germline CDR1 SGHKS, CDR2 YYEKEE (reference sequence). The CDR3 totals 15 residues. V trimming: 6 bases; J trimming: 5 bases; junction bases outside the gene matches: 11. The CDR3 loop is CASTPRGEGHNEQFF. In nucleotides, the CDR3 is TGTGCCAGCACCCCTCGTGGGGAGGGCCACAATGAGCAGTTCTTC.

V and J are TRBV12-2 and TRBJ1-5. TRBV12-2 is a pseudogene segment. This CDR3 contains 17 residues. The CDR3 protein is CASRLEIGQGGDQPQHF. The DNA for the CDR3 is TGTGCAAGTCGCTTAGAAATAGGGCAGGGAGGAGATCAGCCCCAGCATTTT.

The J gene is TRBJ2-2, the V gene TRBV7-8; 8 nucleotides agree with TRBD1. The CDR3 contains 16 residues. Germline V CDR1 and CDR2: SGHVS, FQNEAQ. V lost 3 bases to trimming and J lost 1 base; unmatched junction nucleotides: 4. The CDR3 reads CASSFHGQGNTGELFF. The CDR3 DNA reads TGTGCCAGCAGCTTCCACGGACAGGGGAACACCGGGGAGCTGTTTTTT.

Turning to this clone: The junction and the germline gene differ at one end; a read error may be behind it. The chain recombines TRBV30 with TRBJ2-7; 13 positions match TRBD2. Looked up from germline, CDR1 is GTSNPN and CDR2 is SVGIG (reference sequence). The CDR3 extends over 11 amino acids. Written as DNA, the CDR3 is TGTGCCTGGAGTGTACTAGCGGGAGGGGGATTC. Its protein product is CAWSVLAGGGF.

The rearrangement links TRBV19 to TRBJ2-1, with D possibly being TRBD2 (6 bases). V dropped 3 bases and J dropped 7 bases, with 13 bases sitting between them. The CDR3 extends over 14 amino acids. Germline V lookup: CDR1 LNHDA, CDR2 SQIVND (reference sequence). The CDR3 DNA is TGTGCCAGTAGTATCGCGGGGCTAGGGAATGAGCAGTTCTTC. It yields the protein CASSIAGLGNEQFF.

The count of this clone is one. This chain links TRBV7-6 with TRBJ2-5; 14 bases line up with TRBD2. The germline V gene encodes CDR1 SGHVS and CDR2 FNYEAQ. J gave up 5 bases and V 6 bases, and 14 bases lay outside the gene matches. This CDR3 is 18 amino acids long. The CDR3 here is CASREGTSGRRRGETQYF. CDR3 coding DNA: TGTGCCAGCAGGGAGGGGACTAGCGGGAGACGGCGGGGGGAGACCCAGTACTTC.

Only one count was recorded for this clone. Other DNA sequences in this sample translate to the same CDR3. The genes are TRBV7-3 and TRBJ2-3; 11 nucleotides align to TRBD2. J was trimmed by 1 base and V by 2 bases; bases with no gene match: 2. Germline CDR1 SGHTA, CDR2 FQGTGA. CDR3 length: 16 residues. The CDR3 loop is CASSLLAGGGTDTQYF. DNA for the CDR3: TGTGCCAGCAGCTTACTAGCGGGAGGTGGCACAGATACGCAGTATTTT.

As concerns this clone: Distinct nucleotide sequences in the sample also encode this CDR3. This chain joins TRBV9 and TRBJ1-5; TRBD1 might be the D (5 bases). V lost 1 base, J lost 2 bases, and 7 bases lay in between. From germline, CDR1 is SGDLS and CDR2 YYNGEE. This CDR3 has 14 residues. CDR3 nucleotide sequence: TGTGCCAGCAGCGTACAGGGAGGCAATCAGCCCCAGCATTTT. Residues: CASSVQGGNQPQHF.

Only one count was recorded for this clone. The chain links TRBV2 to TRBJ2-3, with TRBD2 matching 8 bases. V lost 4 bases and J lost 6; bases outside the gene matches: 12. This CDR3 is built from 16 residues. CDR1 and CDR2 from the germline V gene are SNHLY and FYNNEI. CDR3: CASSVWVGRASDTQYF. DNA of the CDR3: TGTGCCAGCAGTGTTTGGGTCGGGAGGGCCTCTGATACGCAGTATTTT.

Notes on this clone: Within the sample, other DNA sequences also encode this same CDR3. The chain uses TRBV9 and TRBJ2-2, with D unresolved. Trimming stripped 0 bases from V and 3 bases from J, with 6 bases between. CDR1 is SGDLS and CDR2 is YYNGEE in the germline V gene. The CDR3 extends over 14 amino acids. The CDR3 region is CASSVAGDTGELFF. CDR3 in DNA: TGTGCCAGCAGCGTAGCGGGCGACACCGGGGAGCTGTTTTTT.

This sequence joins TRBV30 and TRBJ2-7; no reliable D call. The V gene's germline CDR1 is GTSNPN and CDR2 SVGIG (reference sequence). This CDR3 is 13 amino acids long. V lost 4 bases to trimming and J lost 2 bases, with 12 bases between them. CDR3 in DNA: TGTGCCTGGATCCCTCCCTCAACCTACGAGCAGTACTTC. This codes for CAWIPPSTYEQYF.

The chain combines TRBV27 with TRBJ2-1, with D unclear. CDR3 size: 12 residues. Germline CDR1 and CDR2: MNHEY and SMNVEV (reference sequence). V gave up 10 bases and J gave up 12 bases, with 19 bases separating them. Here the CDR3 reads CAIGLRERLQFF. The CDR3, as DNA: TGTGCCATCGGGCTTAGGGAACGTCTGCAGTTCTTC.

As to this clone: Other DNA sequences in the sample encode the same CDR3. This sequence joins TRBV5-4 and TRBJ2-7; 11 nucleotides agree with TRBD2. Germline assignment: CDR1 SGHNT and CDR2 YYREEE (reference sequence). The J segment lost 1 base and the V segment lost 4 bases, leaving 4 bases of the junction unmatched. The CDR3 is 15 residues long. The CDR3 sequence: CASSLGTSGSYEQYF. CDR3 nucleotides: TGTGCCAGCAGCCTAGGGACTAGCGGTTCCTACGAGCAGTACTTC.

With regard to this clone: This same CDR3 is encoded by further DNA sequences in the sample. This rearrangement joins TRBV13 to TRBJ1-1; D is undetermined. The CDR3 runs to 12 residues. Trimming cost V 4 bases and J 4 bases, with 7 bases left between them. CDR1 is PRHDT, CDR2 FYEKMQ, per germline (reference sequence). In DNA form, the CDR3 reads TGTGCCAGCAGCTCCTTGGGCACTGAAGCTTTCTTT. This codes for CASSSLGTEAFF.

In its sample, this clone was seen once. The chain recombines TRBV9 with TRBJ2-7; D gene uncertain. V lost 0 bases, J lost 2 bases, and 12 bases lay in between. CDR1 SGDLS and CDR2 YYNGEE come from the germline V gene. CDR3 size: 15 residues. The CDR3 sequence is CASSVGPQIAYEQYF. CDR3 nucleotides: TGTGCCAGCAGCGTAGGTCCACAGATAGCCTACGAGCAGTACTTC.

The chain joins TRBV5-3 to TRBJ2-7; D is undetermined. TRBV5-3 is assigned to the ORF class and has an uncertain function. CDR3 length equals 14 residues. V lost 7 bases and J lost 6, with 20 bases in between. CDR3: CAREGLKPFLEQYF. Written as DNA, the CDR3 is TGTGCCAGAGAAGGGCTAAAACCTTTTCTCGAGCAGTACTTC.

This sequence joins TRBV11-3 and TRBJ2-1; D remains unclear. The V gene lost 4 bases and the J gene lost 3 bases, with 16 bases spanning the gap. Germline CDR1 SGHNT, CDR2 YENEEA. CDR3 size: 16 residues. CDR3 sequence (DNA): TGTGCCAGCAGCTCGCGATCACAGAAAAACTACAATGAGCAGTTCTTC. Its translation is CASSSRSQKNYNEQFF.